This TCR beta chain is from a study of blood T cell repertoires in COVID-19. Study background: Whether acute or convalescent, the COVID-19 samples came from the United States, Italy and Spain. In each case, the material was cDNA or gDNA derived from T cells, B-cell-depleted T cells, or PBMCs.

CDR1 is SGHRS, CDR2 YFSETQ, per germline. V lost 9 bases, J lost 3 bases, and 10 bases stayed unmatched. CDR3 length: 14 residues. Libraries were prepared by immunoSEQ multiplex PCR; TCRdb keeps only in-frame clonotypes and omits some of them. The sample gives roughly 4,600 clones, roughly 88% of which show up once; about 3% is in the top ten. The rearrangement joins TRBV5-1 to TRBJ1-1, with 8 nucleotides matching TRBD1. The TCR sequence derives from a woman at least 80 years old with acute or convalescent COVID-19. Specimen: peripheral blood. The CDR3 region has the DNA TGCGCCACCCGGATAGGGACAGGTGACACTGAAGCTTTCTTT. Translated: CATRIGTGDTEAFF.